This TCR beta chain was sequenced during a study of blood T cell repertoires in COVID-19. Background on the study: Acute-phase and convalescent COVID-19 samples originated in the United States, Italy and Spain. Sample material is recorded as cDNA or gDNA derived from T cells, B-cell-depleted T cells, or PBMCs.

Methods used by the authors: From reference gene primer amplification, estimates of nucleated cell counts were derived. The table came from immunoSEQ multiplex PCR; TCRdb's copy has only in-frame clones and leaves some out. V and J calls plus clone size are reproduced from that table; the DNA served to infer D and trimming. The sample has nearly 80,000 clones, around 84% seen once. The CDR3 spans 16 residues. V was shortened by 3 bases and J by 7 bases, with 21 bases between the two germline ends. Germline-derived CDR1 and CDR2 are KGHSH and LQKENI. This clonotype was obtained from a woman between 65 and 79 years old with acute or convalescent COVID-19. The sequencing sample was made of peripheral blood. This sequence joins TRBV18 and TRBJ1-1; weak D call: TRBD1 (6 bases). As DNA, the CDR3 is TGTGCCAGCTCACCCCCCAGCCTCTCACAGGGAAATGAAGCTTTCTTT. It encodes CASSPPSLSQGNEAFF.